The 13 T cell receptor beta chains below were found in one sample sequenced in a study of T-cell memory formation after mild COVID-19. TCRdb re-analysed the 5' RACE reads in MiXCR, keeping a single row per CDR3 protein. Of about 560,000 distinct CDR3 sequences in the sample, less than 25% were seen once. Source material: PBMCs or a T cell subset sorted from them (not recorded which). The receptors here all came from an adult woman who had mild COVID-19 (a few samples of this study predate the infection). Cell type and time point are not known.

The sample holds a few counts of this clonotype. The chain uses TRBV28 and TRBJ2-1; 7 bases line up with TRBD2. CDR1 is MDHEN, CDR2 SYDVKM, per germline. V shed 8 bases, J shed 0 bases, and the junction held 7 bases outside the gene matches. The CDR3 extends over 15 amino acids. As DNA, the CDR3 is TGTGCCAGCCCCCCCCCGGGGGGCTCCTACAATGAGCAGTTCTTC. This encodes CASPPPGGSYNEQFF.

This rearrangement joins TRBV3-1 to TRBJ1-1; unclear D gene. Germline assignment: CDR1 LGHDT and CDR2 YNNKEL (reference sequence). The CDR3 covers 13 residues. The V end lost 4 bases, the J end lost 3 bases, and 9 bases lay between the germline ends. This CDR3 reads CASSPGSYTEAFF. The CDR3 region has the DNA TGTGCCAGCAGCCCGGGGTCGTACACTGAAGCTTTCTTT. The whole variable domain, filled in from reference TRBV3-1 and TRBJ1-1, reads DTAVSQTPKYLVTQMGNDKSIKCEQNLGHDTMYWYKQDSKKFLKIMFSYNNKELIINETVPNRFSPKSPDKAHLNLHINSLELGDSAVYFCASSPGSYTEAFFGQGTRLTVV.

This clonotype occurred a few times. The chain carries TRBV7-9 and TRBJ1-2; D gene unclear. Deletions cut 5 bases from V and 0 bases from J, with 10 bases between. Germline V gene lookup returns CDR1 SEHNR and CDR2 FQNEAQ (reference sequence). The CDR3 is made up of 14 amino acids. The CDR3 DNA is TGTGCCAGCAGCCCTGAAAGGGCTAACTATGGCTACACCTTC. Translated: CASSPERANYGYTF.

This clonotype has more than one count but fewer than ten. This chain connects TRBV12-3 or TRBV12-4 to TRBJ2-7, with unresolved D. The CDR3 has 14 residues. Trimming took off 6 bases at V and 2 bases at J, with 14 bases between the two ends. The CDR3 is CASRYSWLTYEQYF. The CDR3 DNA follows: TGTGCCAGCAGATATTCATGGTTAACCTACGAGCAGTACTTC.

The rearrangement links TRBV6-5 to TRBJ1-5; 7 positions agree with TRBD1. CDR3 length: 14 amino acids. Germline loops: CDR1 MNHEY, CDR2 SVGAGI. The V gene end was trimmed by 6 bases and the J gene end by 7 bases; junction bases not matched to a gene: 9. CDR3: CASRSTGVRQPQHF. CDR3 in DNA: TGTGCCAGCAGAAGCACAGGGGTCCGGCAGCCCCAGCATTTT.

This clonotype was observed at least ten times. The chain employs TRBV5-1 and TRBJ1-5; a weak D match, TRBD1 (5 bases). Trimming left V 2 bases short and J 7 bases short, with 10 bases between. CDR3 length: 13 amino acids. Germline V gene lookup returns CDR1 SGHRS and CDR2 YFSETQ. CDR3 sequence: CASSLSGDQPQHF. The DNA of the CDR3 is TGCGCCAGCAGCTTATCCGGGGACCAGCCCCAGCATTTT.

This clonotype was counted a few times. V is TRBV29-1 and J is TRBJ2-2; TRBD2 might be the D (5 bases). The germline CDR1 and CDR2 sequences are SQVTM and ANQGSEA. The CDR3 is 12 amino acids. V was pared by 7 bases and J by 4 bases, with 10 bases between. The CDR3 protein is CSAGLSTGELFF. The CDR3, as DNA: TGCAGCGCGGGGTTGAGCACCGGGGAGCTGTTTTTT.

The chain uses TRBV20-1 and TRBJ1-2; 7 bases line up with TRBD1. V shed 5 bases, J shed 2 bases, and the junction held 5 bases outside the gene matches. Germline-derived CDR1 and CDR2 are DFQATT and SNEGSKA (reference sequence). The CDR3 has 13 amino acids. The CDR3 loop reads CSASSTGNYGYTF. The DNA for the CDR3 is TGCAGTGCTTCCTCGACAGGGAACTATGGCTACACCTTC.

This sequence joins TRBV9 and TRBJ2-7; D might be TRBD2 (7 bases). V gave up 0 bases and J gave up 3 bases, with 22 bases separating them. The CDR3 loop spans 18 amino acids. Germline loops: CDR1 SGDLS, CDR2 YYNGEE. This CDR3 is CASSVEAWGASGNYEQYF. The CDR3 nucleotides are TGTGCCAGCAGCGTAGAGGCATGGGGGGCTAGCGGAAACTACGAGCAGTACTTC.

CDR3 loop: CASSFDQTVNEKLFF. DNA of the CDR3: TGTGCCAGCAGCTTTGACCAGACAGTGAATGAAAAACTGTTTTTT. The chain carries TRBV7-9 and TRBJ1-4; D perhaps matches TRBD1 (5 bases). Germline CDR1 is SEHNR and CDR2 is FQNEAQ (reference sequence). This CDR3 spans 15 amino acids. V lost 3 bases to trimming and J lost 5 bases, with 13 bases between them.

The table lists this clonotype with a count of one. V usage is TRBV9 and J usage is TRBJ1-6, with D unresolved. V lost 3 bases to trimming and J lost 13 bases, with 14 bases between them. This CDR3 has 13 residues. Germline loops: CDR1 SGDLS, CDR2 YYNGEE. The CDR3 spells CASSEGMAEPLHF. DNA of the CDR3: TGTGCCAGCAGCGAGGGCATGGCAGAGCCCCTCCACTTT.

The CDR3 nucleotides are TGCAGTGCTAGTCCCGGGACTAGCGGGAGTATCGCCTACGAGCAGTACTTC. Translated: CSASPGTSGSIAYEQYF. The rearrangement uses TRBV20-1 and TRBJ2-7; 14 bases fit TRBD2. The germline gives CDR1 DFQATT, CDR2 SNEGSKA (reference sequence). The CDR3 is 17 amino acids. The V gene end was trimmed by 3 bases and the J gene end by 2 bases; junction bases not matched to a gene: 9.

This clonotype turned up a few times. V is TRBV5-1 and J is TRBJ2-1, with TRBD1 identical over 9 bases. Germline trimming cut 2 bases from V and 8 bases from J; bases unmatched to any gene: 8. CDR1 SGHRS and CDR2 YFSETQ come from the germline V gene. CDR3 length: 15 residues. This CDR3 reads CASSFGQGPPYEQFF. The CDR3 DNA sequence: TGCGCCAGCAGCTTTGGACAGGGGCCTCCATATGAGCAGTTCTTC.